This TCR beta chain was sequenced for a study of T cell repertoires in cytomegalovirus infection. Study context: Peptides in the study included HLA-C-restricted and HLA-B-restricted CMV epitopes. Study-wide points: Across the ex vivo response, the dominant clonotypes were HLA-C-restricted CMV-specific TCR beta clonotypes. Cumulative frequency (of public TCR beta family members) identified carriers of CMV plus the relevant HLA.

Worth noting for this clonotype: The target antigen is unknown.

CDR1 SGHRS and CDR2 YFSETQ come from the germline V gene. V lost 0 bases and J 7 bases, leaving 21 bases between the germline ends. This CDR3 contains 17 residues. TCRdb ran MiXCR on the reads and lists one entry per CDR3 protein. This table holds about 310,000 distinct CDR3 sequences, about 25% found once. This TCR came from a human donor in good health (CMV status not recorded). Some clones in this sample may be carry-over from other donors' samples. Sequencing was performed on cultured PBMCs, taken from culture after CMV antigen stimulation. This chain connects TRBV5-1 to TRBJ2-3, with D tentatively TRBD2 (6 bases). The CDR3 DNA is TGCGCCAGCAGCTTGGGGCGCGGGCGGGACCACAGAAATACGCAGTATTTT. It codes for CASSLGRGRDHRNTQYF.